Following are 3 T cell receptor beta chains from one sample sequenced in a study of blood T cell repertoires in COVID-19. Profiling relied on immunoSEQ multiplex PCR, and the TCRdb table lists in-frame clones only, not all of them. Among some 450,000 clones listed, around nine tenths were seen once. Sequencing used peripheral blood. The receptors come from a man younger than 35 with COVID-19, enrolled during active disease.

V is TRBV15 and J is TRBJ2-2; TRBD1 might be the D (6 bases). CDR1 and CDR2 from the germline V gene are LNHNV and YYDKDF (reference sequence). This CDR3 comprises 14 residues. With 6 bases removed from V and 1 base from J, the gap between germline ends came to 9 bases. The DNA for the CDR3 is TGTGCCACCAGAACCAGGGGGAACACCGGGGAGCTGTTTTTT. Translation gives CATRTRGNTGELFF.

The chain is built from TRBV19 and TRBJ1-5, with TRBD1 identical over 9 bases. From germline, CDR1 is LNHDA and CDR2 SQIVND (reference sequence). This CDR3 spans 13 amino acids. V was clipped by 5 bases and J by 7 bases; unmatched bases: 3. CDR3 in DNA: TGTGCCAGTAGTGGGACAGGGACCCAGCCCCAGCATTTT. This codes for CASSGTGTQPQHF.

The rearrangement joins TRBV13 to TRBJ2-3; TRBD2 matches 11 bases. The CDR3 sequence is 15 residues long. Germline CDR1 reads PRHDT; CDR2 reads FYEKMQ (reference sequence). Trimming took 2 bases from V and 5 from J; bases not matched to a gene: 3. CDR3 bases: TGTGCCAGCAGCTTAAGAGGGACTAGCGGAGATACGCAGTATTTT. It yields the protein CASSLRGTSGDTQYF.